The rows below give T cell receptor beta chains drawn from one sample of a study of early T cells in non-severe SARS-CoV-2 infection. TCRdb independently ran MiXCR on the 5' RACE reads; one entry per CDR3 protein. Of 65,000 to 75,000 distinct CDR3 sequences listed, 4.6% were seen once; the top ten hold 3.5% to 4%. The material was whole blood, obtained at baseline. The origin of the receptors is an adult who was a healthcare worker with PCR-confirmed SARS-CoV-2 infection or an uninfected control (not recorded which). The donor label of this sample is uncertain. The CDR3 runs from the conserved cysteine through the conserved F or W. The order of the fields is D gene, clone size, V gene, J gene, CDR3 DNA, CDR3 protein. A D gene is named only where the DNA matches it firmly. The listing skips clone size in some rows; elsewhere it reads once, few, many or a size class.

>-|many|TRBV20-1|TRBJ1-5
TGCAGTGCTAGAGAAGGCGGGGATCAGCCCCAGCATTTT
CSAREGGDQPQHF
>TRBD1|few|TRBV5-1|TRBJ2-5
TGCGCCAGCAGCCGGGGACAGGGACGGCAAGAGACCCAGTACTTC
CASSRGQGRQETQYF
>-|-|TRBV11-2|TRBJ2-3
TGTGCCAGCAGCTTACAGCAGATCACAGATACGCAGTATTTT
CASSLQQITDTQYF
>-|many|TRBV20-1|TRBJ1-6
TGCAGTGCTAGAGTGGGACTTAACAATTCACCCCTCCACTTT
CSARVGLNNSPLHF
>-|few|TRBV30|TRBJ1-1
TGTGCCTGGAGTGCCGCTGAAAACACTGAAGCTTTCTTT
CAWSAAENTEAFF
>TRBD1|few|TRBV5-4|TRBJ2-2
TGTGCCAGCAGCTTACTCAGGGGGCAGAACACCGGGGAGCTGTTTTTT
CASSLLRGQNTGELFF
>-|-|TRBV12-3/TRBV12-4|TRBJ1-6
TGTGCCAGCAGTTTAAGGGTCAGGCGGAATTCACCCCTCCACTTT
CASSLRVRRNSPLHF
>-|-|TRBV6-6|TRBJ1-1
TGTGCCAGTCGGCCCGCATGGGAATCTGAAGCTTTCTTT
CASRPAWESEAFF
>TRBD1|few|TRBV30|TRBJ1-2
TGTGCCTGGAGTGCCGGGACAGACAATAACTATGGCTACACCTTC
CAWSAGTDNNYGYTF
>-|-|TRBV2|TRBJ1-1
TGTGCCAGCAGCTGGGGCGGCCGGGACACTGAAGCTTTCTTT
CASSWGGRDTEAFF
>-|many|TRBV7-2|TRBJ2-2
TGTGCCAGCAGCCTGAATGGCAGGGCAGGCACCGGGGAGCTGTTTTTT
CASSLNGRAGTGELFF
>TRBD1|many|TRBV13|TRBJ1-5
TGTGCCAGCAGCCATGGGGACAGGGTTAGCAATCAGCCCCAGCATTTT
CASSHGDRVSNQPQHF
>-|many|TRBV19|TRBJ1-5
TGTGCCAGTAGTATACAGGGTCAGCCCCAGCATTTT
CASSIQGQPQHF
>-|-|TRBV10-2|TRBJ2-2
TGCGCCAGCTATCGCACCGGGGAGCTGTTTTTT
CASYRTGELFF
>-|many|TRBV6-5|TRBJ1-5
TGTGCCAGCAGCAGGGTTGGGTATAGCAATCAGCCCCAGCATTTT
CASSRVGYSNQPQHF
>-|many|TRBV29-1|TRBJ1-4
TGCAGCGCTCATCAGGGGTCGCTGGAAAAACTGTTTTTT
CSAHQGSLEKLFF
>-|few|TRBV20-1|TRBJ2-6
TGCAGTGCCGGACGGGGCGCTGGGGCCAACGTCCTGACTTTC
CSAGRGAGANVLTF
>-|many|TRBV29-1|TRBJ1-2
TGCAGCGTTGTTCTGCCAGGGCGTGACTATGGCTACACCTTC
CSVVLPGRDYGYTF
>TRBD1|many|TRBV11-2|TRBJ1-1
TGTGCCAGCAGCTGGGGGGGACAGACCACTGAAGCTTTCTTT
CASSWGGQTTEAFF
>-|few|TRBV27|TRBJ2-7
TGTGCCAGCAGTGGGGACGGGCCCTACGAGCAGTACTTC
CASSGDGPYEQYF
>-|many|TRBV29-1|TRBJ2-7
TGCAGCGTTGAAGAGAGTTCCGGGGGGCTCTACGAGCAGTACTTC
CSVEESSGGLYEQYF
>TRBD1|many|TRBV20-1|TRBJ1-4
TGCAGTGCTAGGTTATGGGACAGTCCTAATGAAAAACTGTTTTTT
CSARLWDSPNEKLFF
>-|many|TRBV2|TRBJ2-1
TGTGCCACCACCTCGACCACCAATGAGCAGTTCTTC
CATTSTTNEQFF
>-|many|TRBV12-3/TRBV12-4|TRBJ1-1
TGTGCCAGCAGTTTAGCGGGTCAGGGGAACACTGAAGCTTTCTTT
CASSLAGQGNTEAFF
>-|many|TRBV27|TRBJ2-1
TGTGCCAGCAGTGCAACAACCAGCTCCTACAATGAGCAGTTCTTC
CASSATTSSYNEQFF
>-|many|TRBV7-9|TRBJ2-7
TGTGCCAGCAGCTTAATAGGATCCTACGAGCAGTACTTC
CASSLIGSYEQYF
>-|many|TRBV19|TRBJ1-5
TGTGCCGCCTTGGGGGAAGGTAATCAGCCCCAGCATTTT
CAALGEGNQPQHF
>TRBD1|few|TRBV20-1|TRBJ1-1
TGCAGTGCCCGGACAGGGTCGGTCACTGAAGCTTTCTTT
CSARTGSVTEAFF
>-|-|TRBV2|TRBJ1-2
TGTGCCAGCAGTGAGGAGGCGGTGACCTATGGCTACACCTTC
CASSEEAVTYGYTF
>-|many|TRBV20-1|TRBJ1-4
TGCAGTGCTAGAGTAAGGGGGAGAGAAGAAAAACTGTTTTTT
CSARVRGREEKLFF
>-|-|TRBV7-9|TRBJ1-1
TGTGCCAGCACCCAACAGCGGGAGCGGAACACTGAAGCTTTCTTT
CASTQQRERNTEAFF
>TRBD1|many|TRBV7-9|TRBJ2-5
TGTGCCAGCAGCGCCACAGGGGACCAAGAGACCCAGTACTTC
CASSATGDQETQYF
>TRBD2|few|TRBV6-2/TRBV6-3|TRBJ2-1
TGTGCCAGCAGTTACCGCTGGACTAGTTTTCAGGAGCAGTTCTTC
CASSYRWTSFQEQFF
>TRBD1|-|TRBV6-2/TRBV6-3|TRBJ1-1
TGTGCCAGCAGACCCCGACAGGGCACTGAAGCTTTCTTT
CASRPRQGTEAFF
>-|-|TRBV30|TRBJ2-2
TGTGCCTGGAGCCTAAGCGAGGAGCTGTTTTTT
CAWSLSEELFF